This is a list of T cell receptor beta chains from one sample in a study of blood T cell repertoires in COVID-19. Assay used: immunoSEQ multiplex PCR; TCRdb lists only in-frame clones, some missing. This sample has tens of thousands of clones, with more than 90% found just once. The sample consisted of peripheral blood. The receptor set was obtained from a man in his 60s with acute or convalescent COVID-19. The CDR3 runs from the conserved cysteine through the conserved F or W. D genes are given only for firm matches. Clone size, where shown, is once, few, many, or a class for clones that have expanded.

TRBJ1-2,TRBV11-3,NA,few,TGTGCCAGCAGCCACAGGGATGGCTATGGCTACACCTTC,CASSHRDGYGYTF
TRBJ1-5,TRBV28,NA,NA,TGTGCCAGCAGTGGGAGCAGGTGGCAGGATCAGCCCCAGCATTTT,CASSGSRWQDQPQHF
TRBJ2-1,TRBV9,NA,NA,TGTGCCAGCAGCGAACCGGGACAAGCTACAACCCGCGGTGGGTCTAGAGAGCAGTTCTTC,CASSEPGQATTRGGSREQFF
TRBJ1-2,TRBV12-3/TRBV12-4,NA,NA,TGTGCCAGCAGACCCACAGGGTCCTATGGCTACACCTTC,CASRPTGSYGYTF
TRBJ2-2,TRBV7-8,TRBD2,NA,TGTGCCAGCAGCAAGCGGGGCAGCGGGGCCGGGGAGCTGTTTTTT,CASSKRGSGAGELFF
TRBJ1-2,TRBV5-1,TRBD1,once,TGCGCCAGCAGCTTGGCGGCTCAGGGGGAAGGCTACACCTTC,CASSLAAQGEGYTF
TRBJ1-6,TRBV10-3,NA,NA,TGTGCCATCAGTCCGACGGTGACAAATTCACCCCTCCACTTT,CAISPTVTNSPLHF
TRBJ1-1,TRBV9,NA,few,TGTGCCAGCAGCGTAGGGTTGGGGCCAGCTGAAGCTTTCTTT,CASSVGLGPAEAFF
TRBJ2-1,TRBV19,TRBD2,NA,TGTGCCAGTAGTATAGTAAGCGGGGGGGCCAATGAGCAGTTCTTC,CASSIVSGGANEQFF
TRBJ2-1,TRBV15,NA,NA,TGTGCCACCAGCAGAGATATCGGGAGCTCCTACAATGAGCAGTTCTTC,CATSRDIGSSYNEQFF